This TCR beta chain emerged from a study of blood T cell repertoires in COVID-19. Study as a whole: Samples taken during acute and convalescent COVID-19 were collected in the United States, Italy and Spain.

V shed 5 bases and J 1 base; nucleotides not matched to a gene: 13. This CDR3 has 17 residues. Germline assignment: CDR1 SQVTM and CDR2 ANQGSEA. The data were produced by immunoSEQ multiplex PCR, yet TCRdb's version contains in-frame clones alone and is incomplete. The table records about 20,000 clones, 75% to 85% of them present only once. The source of this sequence is a man of 80 years or more with acute or convalescent COVID-19. The sample comprised peripheral blood. The chain employs TRBV29-1 and TRBJ2-3, with TRBD1 matching 9 bases. The CDR3 region is CSVHAGNRGPGTDTQYF. The CDR3 DNA follows: TGCAGCGTTCACGCCGGAAACAGGGGGCCGGGCACAGATACGCAGTATTTT.